This entry is about one TCR beta chain. These data belong to a study of T cell changes during pregnancy in multiple sclerosis. Clones were sequenced by immunoSEQ multiplex PCR, and TCRdb holds only the in-frame ones, with some missing. The sample has 85,000 to 100,000 clones; roughly 92% are singletons. Per germline, CDR1 SGDLS and CDR2 YYNGEE. The CDR3 sequence is 16 residues long. The ends were cut back, 4 bases at V and 1 base at J, with 17 bases in the middle. The rearrangement links TRBV9 to TRBJ1-1; a possible D gene is TRBD1 (6 bases). This sequence originates from a female donor with multiple sclerosis, enrolled in a pregnancy study. The material was peripheral blood, obtained in the first trimester of pregnancy. The CDR3 sequence is CASSPGAGTANTEAFF. The CDR3 coding sequence is TGTGCCAGCAGCCCAGGGGCAGGGACGGCGAACACTGAAGCTTTCTTT.